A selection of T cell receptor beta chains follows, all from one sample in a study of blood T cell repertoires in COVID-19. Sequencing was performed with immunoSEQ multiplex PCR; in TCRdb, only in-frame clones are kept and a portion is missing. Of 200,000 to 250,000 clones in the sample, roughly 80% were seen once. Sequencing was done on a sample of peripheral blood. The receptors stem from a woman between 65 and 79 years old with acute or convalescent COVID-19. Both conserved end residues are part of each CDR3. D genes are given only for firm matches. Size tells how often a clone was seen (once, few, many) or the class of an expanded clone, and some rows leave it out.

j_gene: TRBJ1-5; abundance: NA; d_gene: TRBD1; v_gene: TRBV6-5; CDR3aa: CASSPGQISNQPQHF; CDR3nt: TGTGCCAGCAGTCCGGGACAGATATCAAATCAGCCCCAGCATTTT
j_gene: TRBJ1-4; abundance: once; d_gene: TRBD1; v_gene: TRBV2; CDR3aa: CASSLTPGTGYEKLFF; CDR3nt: TGTGCCAGCAGCCTAACCCCCGGGACAGGGTATGAAAAACTGTTTTTT
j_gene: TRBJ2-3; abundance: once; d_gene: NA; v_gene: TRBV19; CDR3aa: CASSVGQAADTQYF; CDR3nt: TGTGCCAGTAGTGTGGGCCAAGCCGCAGATACGCAGTATTTT
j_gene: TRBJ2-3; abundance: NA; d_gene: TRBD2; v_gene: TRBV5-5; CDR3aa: CASSSSQAGGLSDTQYF; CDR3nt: TGTGCCAGCAGCTCCTCCCAGGCGGGGGGGCTTTCAGATACGCAGTATTTT
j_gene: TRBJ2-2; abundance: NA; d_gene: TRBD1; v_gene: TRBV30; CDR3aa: CAWGTEHTGELFF; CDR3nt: TGTGCCTGGGGGACAGAACACACCGGGGAGCTGTTTTTT
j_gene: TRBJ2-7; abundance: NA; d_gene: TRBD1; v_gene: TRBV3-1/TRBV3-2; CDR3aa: CASSQGPLGQGAYEQYF; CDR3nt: TGTGCCAGCAGCCAAGGGCCACTGGGACAGGGAGCCTACGAGCAGTACTTC
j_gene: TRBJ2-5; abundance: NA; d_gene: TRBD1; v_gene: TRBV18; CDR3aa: CASSPGQVETQYF; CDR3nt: TGTGCCAGCTCACCCGGACAGGTGGAGACCCAGTACTTC
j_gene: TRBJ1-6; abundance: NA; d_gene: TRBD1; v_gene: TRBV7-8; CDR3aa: CASSYRQGGNSPLHF; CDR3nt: TGTGCCAGCAGCTATCGACAGGGGGGTAATTCACCCCTCCACTTT
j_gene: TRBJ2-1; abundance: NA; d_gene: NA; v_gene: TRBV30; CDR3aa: CAWSRGAPYNEQFF; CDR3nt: TGTGCCTGGTCCAGGGGCGCGCCCTACAATGAGCAGTTCTTC
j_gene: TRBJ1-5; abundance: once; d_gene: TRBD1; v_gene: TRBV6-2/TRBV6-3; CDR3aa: CASSYFGTGNQPQHF; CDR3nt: TGTGCCAGCAGTTACTTTGGGACAGGCAATCAGCCCCAGCATTTT
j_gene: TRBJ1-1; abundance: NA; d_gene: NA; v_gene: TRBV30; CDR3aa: CAWSGGRRVSSFF; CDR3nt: TGTGCCTGGAGTGGAGGCCGCCGCGTTAGCTCTTTCTTT
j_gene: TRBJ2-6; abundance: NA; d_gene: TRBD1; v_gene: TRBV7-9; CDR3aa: CASSQTGEGANVLTF; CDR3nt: TGTGCCAGCAGCCAAACAGGGGAGGGGGCCAACGTCCTGACTTTC
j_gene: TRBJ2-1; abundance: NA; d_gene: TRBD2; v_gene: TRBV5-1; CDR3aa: CASSLVASGGAGQFF; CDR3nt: TGCGCCAGCAGCTTGGTAGCTAGCGGGGGGGCAGGGCAGTTCTTC
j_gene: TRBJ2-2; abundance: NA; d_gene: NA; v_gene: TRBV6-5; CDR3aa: CASSLYREGGGELFF; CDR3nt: TGTGCCAGCAGTTTGTACAGGGAAGGAGGCGGGGAGCTGTTTTTT
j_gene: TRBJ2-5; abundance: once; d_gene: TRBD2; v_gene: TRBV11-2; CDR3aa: CASSQTSRMETQYF; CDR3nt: TGTGCCAGCAGCCAGACTAGCAGAATGGAGACCCAGTACTTC
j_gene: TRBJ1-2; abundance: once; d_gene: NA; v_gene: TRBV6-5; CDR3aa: CASSYSVGRSYGYTF; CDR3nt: TGTGCCAGCAGTTACTCCGTGGGGCGGAGCTATGGCTACACCTTC
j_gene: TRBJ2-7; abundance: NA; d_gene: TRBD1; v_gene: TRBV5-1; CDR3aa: CASSVRTGDPYEQYF; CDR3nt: TGCGCCAGCAGCGTGCGGACAGGGGACCCCTACGAGCAGTACTTC
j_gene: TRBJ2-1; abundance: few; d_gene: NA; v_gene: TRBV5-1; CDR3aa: CASRESEEGEQFF; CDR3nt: TGCGCCAGCAGGGAGAGCGAGGAGGGTGAGCAGTTCTTC
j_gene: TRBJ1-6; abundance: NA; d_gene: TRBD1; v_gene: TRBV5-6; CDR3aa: CASSGGQGINSPLHF; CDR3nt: TGTGCCAGCAGCGGGGGACAGGGAATAAATTCACCCCTCCACTTT
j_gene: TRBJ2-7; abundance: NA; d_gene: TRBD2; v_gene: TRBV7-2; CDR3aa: CASSLGPSGGSYSYEQYF; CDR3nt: TGTGCCAGCAGCTTAGGTCCTAGCGGGGGATCATACTCCTACGAGCAGTACTTC
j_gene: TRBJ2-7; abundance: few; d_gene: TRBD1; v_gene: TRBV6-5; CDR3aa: CASRNTGVLSYEQYF; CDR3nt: TGTGCCAGCAGAAATACAGGGGTTCTCTCCTACGAGCAGTACTTC
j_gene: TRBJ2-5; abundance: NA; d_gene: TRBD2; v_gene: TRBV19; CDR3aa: CASSITGLAGGHQETQYF; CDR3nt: TGTGCCAGTAGTATTACGGGCCTAGCGGGGGGGCACCAAGAGACCCAGTACTTC
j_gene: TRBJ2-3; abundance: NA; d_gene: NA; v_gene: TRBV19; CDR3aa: CASSIRGFSTDTQYF; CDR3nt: TGTGCCAGTAGTATAAGGGGTTTTAGCACAGATACGCAGTATTTT
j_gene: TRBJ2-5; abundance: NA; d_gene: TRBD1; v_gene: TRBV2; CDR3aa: CATSRDSQETQYF; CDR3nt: TGTGCCACCTCCCGGGACAGCCAAGAGACCCAGTACTTC
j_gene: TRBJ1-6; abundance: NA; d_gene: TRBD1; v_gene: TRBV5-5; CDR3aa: CASSLWRTGDSPLHF; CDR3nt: TGTGCCAGCAGCTTGTGGCGGACAGGGGATTCACCCCTCCACTTT
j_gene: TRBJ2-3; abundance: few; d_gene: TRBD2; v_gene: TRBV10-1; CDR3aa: CASSDGSGGSIPQYF; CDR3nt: TGCGCCAGCAGTGATGGTAGCGGGGGGTCAATACCCCAGTATTTT
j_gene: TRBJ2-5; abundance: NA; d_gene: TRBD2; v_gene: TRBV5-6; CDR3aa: CASSLRLAGGPASKTQYF; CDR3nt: TGTGCCAGCAGCTTGCGGCTAGCGGGGGGTCCAGCTTCGAAGACCCAGTACTTC
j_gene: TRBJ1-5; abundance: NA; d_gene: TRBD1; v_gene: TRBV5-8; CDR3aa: CASAGTGDQPQHF; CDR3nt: TGTGCCAGCGCCGGGACAGGGGATCAGCCCCAGCATTTT